Shown below are 23 T cell receptor beta chains from a single sample sequenced in a study of shared clonotypes between healthy human individuals. The protocol was immunoSEQ multiplex PCR, while the TCRdb copy is restricted to in-frame clones and leaves out a portion. This sample carries millions of clones, over 85% of them seen once, and the ten largest clones take under 0.15%. What was sequenced was naive CD4+ T cells sorted from blood. The subset is: CD45RA+ positively selected. The receptors were sampled from a man aged 18 to 29 in good health.

V is TRBV2 and J is TRBJ2-1, with D tentatively TRBD2 (5 bases). The ends were cut back, 5 bases at V and 2 bases at J, with 13 bases in the middle. The CDR3 loop spans 15 amino acids. Germline V gives CDR1 SNHLY, CDR2 FYNNEI. The CDR3 spells CASSPGEGAYNEQFF. The CDR3 region has the DNA TGTGCCAGCAGTCCCGGTGAGGGAGCCTACAATGAGCAGTTCTTC.

The chain recombines TRBV18 with TRBJ2-2, with 8 bases matching TRBD2. This CDR3 comprises 17 residues. The V gene end was trimmed by 1 base and the J gene end by 0 bases; junction bases not matched to a gene: 4. The V gene's germline CDR1 is KGHSH and CDR2 LQKENI. CDR3 region: CASSPRERGSNTGELFF. As DNA, the CDR3 is TGTGCCAGCTCACCACGCGAGCGGGGGTCGAACACCGGGGAGCTGTTTTTT.

This clone was observed a single time. The chain combines TRBV7-2 with TRBJ2-7; D is unclear. CDR1 and CDR2 from the germline V gene are SGHTA and FQGNSA. This CDR3 has 14 amino acids. Trimming left V 3 bases short and J 3 bases short, with 12 bases between. The CDR3 DNA is TGTGCCAGCAGCTTCAACATGGTTTACTACGAGCAGTACTTC. Its protein is CASSFNMVYYEQYF.

This chain uses TRBV5-4 with TRBJ2-7; TRBD1 or TRBD2 may be the D gene (6 bases each). The ends were cut back, 0 bases at V and 6 bases at J, with 22 bases in the middle. The CDR3 length is 17 residues. Germline V gene lookup returns CDR1 SGHNT and CDR2 YYREEE (reference sequence). CDR3 sequence: CASSLADRTTRRGEQYF. The CDR3 DNA reads TGTGCCAGCAGCTTGGCCGACAGGACCACTCGGAGGGGCGAGCAGTACTTC.

J is TRBJ1-2 and V is TRBV7-8; 10 nucleotides align to TRBD1. Germline V gene data show CDR1 as SGHVS and CDR2 as FQNEAQ. V shed 4 bases, J shed 4 bases, and the junction held 6 bases outside the gene matches. There are 15 residues in the CDR3. In nucleotides, the CDR3 is TGTGCCAGCAGCTCTCCGGGACAGGGGAGCTATGGCTACACCTTC. Translation gives CASSSPGQGSYGYTF.

Only one count was recorded for this clone. The chain couples TRBV7-9 to TRBJ1-6; 11 positions match TRBD1. The V segment lost 5 bases and the J segment 8 bases; nucleotides outside the gene matches: 8. The CDR3 is 16 residues long. Germline V gene lookup returns CDR1 SEHNR and CDR2 FQNEAQ (reference sequence). The CDR3 sequence is CASSDWTGGLDSPLHF. The CDR3 DNA reads TGTGCCAGCAGCGATTGGACAGGGGGCTTGGATTCACCCCTCCACTTT.

As to this clone: The sample contains more than one DNA sequence encoding this CDR3. The rearrangement joins TRBV18 to TRBJ1-4, with D possibly being TRBD1 (6 bases). V gave up 3 bases and J gave up 7 bases, with 15 bases separating them. The germline CDR1 and CDR2 sequences are KGHSH and LQKENI. The length of the CDR3 is 15 residues. The CDR3 loop reads CASSPREGVGEKLFF. The CDR3 nucleotides read TGTGCCAGCTCACCTCGGGAGGGGGTTGGTGAAAAACTGTTTTTT.

CDR3 amino acids: CASSESVSNYGYTF. The CDR3 DNA sequence: TGCGCCAGCAGTGAGTCGGTCAGTAACTATGGCTACACCTTC. The chain employs TRBV10-2 and TRBJ1-2, with D uncertain. The CDR3 extends over 14 amino acids. With 0 bases removed from V and 1 base from J, the gap between germline ends came to 6 bases. Germline loops: CDR1 WSHSY, CDR2 SAAADI.

This rearrangement joins TRBV5-1 to TRBJ2-7, with D possibly TRBD2 on 5 matching bases. Trimming removed 3 bases at V and 0 bases at J, with 13 bases between. CDR3 size: 15 residues. Germline lookup yields CDR1 SGHRS and CDR2 YFSETQ. DNA of the CDR3: TGCGCCAGCAGCTCCAGACCGACTACCTCCTACGAGCAGTACTTC. It codes for CASSSRPTTSYEQYF.

The chain links TRBV19 to TRBJ2-7, with TRBD2 identical over 8 bases. This CDR3 has 15 residues. With 3 bases clipped from V and 0 bases from J, the junction kept 4 bases outside the gene matches. The germline gives CDR1 LNHDA, CDR2 SQIVND (reference sequence). CDR3 region: CASSMDGTSSYEQYF. The CDR3 nucleotides read TGTGCCAGTAGTATGGACGGGACTAGCTCCTACGAGCAGTACTTC. Full variable domain (outside the CDR3, taken from reference TRBV19 and TRBJ2-7): DGGITQSPKYLFRKEGQNVTLSCEQNLNHDAMYWYRQDPGQGLRLIYYSQIVNDFQKGDIAEGYSVSREKKESFPLTVTSAQKNPTAFYLCASSMDGTSSYEQYFGPGTRLTVT.

The chain joins TRBV18 to TRBJ2-7, with D uncertain. This CDR3 has 17 amino acids. Germline V CDR1 and CDR2: KGHSH, LQKENI. Deletions cut 3 bases from V and 5 bases from J, with 23 bases between. The CDR3 spells CASSPTIVNAPMDEQYF. In DNA form, the CDR3 reads TGTGCCAGCTCACCTACCATCGTAAATGCCCCTATGGACGAGCAGTACTTC. The variable domain in full, completed from reference TRBV18 and TRBJ2-7, reads NAGVMQNPRHLVRRRGQEARLRCSPMKGHSHVYWYRQLPEEGLKFMVYLQKENIIDESGMPKERFSAEFPKEGPSILRIQQVVRGDSAAYFCASSPTIVNAPMDEQYFGPGTRLTVT.

The V call is TRBV7-9, the J call TRBJ1-1, with TRBD1 matching over 9 bases. The CDR3 totals 14 residues. Germline-derived CDR1 and CDR2 are SEHNR and FQNEAQ (reference sequence). V shed 5 bases, J shed 4 bases, and the junction held 5 bases outside the gene matches. CDR3 nucleotides: TGTGCCAGCAGCGATCGGGACAGGGTCACTGAAGCTTTCTTT. Residues: CASSDRDRVTEAFF.

The chain is built from TRBV2 and TRBJ2-5; D possibly corresponds to TRBD2 (5 bases). The V gene's germline CDR1 is SNHLY and CDR2 FYNNEI. This CDR3 contains 14 residues. The germline V and J ends were trimmed by 6 bases and 1 base, with 12 bases remaining between them. The CDR3 reads CASRPTLAQETQYF. CDR3 in DNA: TGTGCCAGCAGACCTACTCTAGCCCAAGAGACCCAGTACTTC.

The chain joins TRBV4-3 to TRBJ1-5; tentative D call: TRBD1 (5 bases). There are 14 residues in the CDR3. Germline CDR1 is LGHNA and CDR2 is YSLEER. Between the trimmed V and J ends, which lost 0 bases and 7 bases, there was a span of 10 bases. The CDR3 DNA sequence: TGCGCCAGCAGCCAAGATGTCGGGGGACAGCCCCAGCATTTT. Translating it yields CASSQDVGGQPQHF.

This rearrangement joins TRBV15 to TRBJ2-7; 13 nucleotides match TRBD2. V lost 5 bases and J lost 5; bases outside the gene matches: 3. Germline CDR1 reads LNHNV; CDR2 reads YYDKDF (reference sequence). The CDR3 loop spans 14 amino acids. CDR3: CATSAGLAGNEQYF. CDR3 coding DNA: TGTGCCACCAGCGCGGGACTAGCGGGAAACGAGCAGTACTTC.

The chain employs TRBV30 and TRBJ2-1; TRBD2 matches at 7 bases. Germline values: CDR1 GTSNPN, CDR2 SVGIG (reference sequence). V shed 4 bases, J shed 0 bases, and the junction held 9 bases outside the gene matches. The CDR3 sequence is 16 residues long. The CDR3 coding sequence is TGTGCCTGGAACGATCCTAGCGGAAGCTCCTACAATGAGCAGTTCTTC. Protein product: CAWNDPSGSSYNEQFF.

On this clone itself: This sample also contains other DNA sequences that code for the same CDR3. The genes are TRBV6-5 and TRBJ2-7; 7 bases are a match to TRBD2. The CDR3 is made up of 15 amino acids. Germline V lookup: CDR1 MNHEY, CDR2 SVGAGI. V shed 2 bases, J shed 2 bases, and the junction held 6 bases outside the gene matches. The CDR3 loop is CASSYRWEGAYEQYF. CDR3 coding DNA: TGTGCCAGCAGTTACAGATGGGAGGGCGCCTACGAGCAGTACTTC.

The chain couples TRBV5-1 to TRBJ1-2; no clear D gene. Trimming cost V 0 bases and J 8 bases, with 14 bases left between them. CDR1 is SGHRS, CDR2 YFSETQ, per germline. The CDR3 is made up of 14 amino acids. Written as DNA, the CDR3 is TGCGCCAGCAGCTTGGCGGTTACCGGCGGCGGCTACACCTTC. Its protein is CASSLAVTGGGYTF.

The chain recombines TRBV7-2 with TRBJ2-5; 10 bases fit TRBD2. CDR1 and CDR2 from the germline V gene are SGHTA and FQGNSA. The trim removed 4 bases at V and 3 bases at J, leaving 8 bases unmatched. This CDR3 region has 16 residues. The CDR3, as DNA: TGTGCCAGCAGCTCTAACGCACTAGCGGGAAAAGAGACCCAGTACTTC. It encodes CASSSNALAGKETQYF.

The chain has TRBV10-1 and TRBJ2-7; the D gene is possibly TRBD1 (6 bases). V was pared by 0 bases and J by 0 bases, with 12 bases between. Germline assignment: CDR1 WNHNN and CDR2 SYGVQD (reference sequence). CDR3 size: 16 residues. The CDR3 protein is CASSESWTASSYEQYF. The CDR3, as DNA: TGCGCCAGCAGTGAGTCCTGGACAGCCTCCTCCTACGAGCAGTACTTC.

J is TRBJ2-6 and V is TRBV5-4; TRBD1 might be the D (6 bases). The CDR3 totals 16 residues. Trimming shortened V by 4 bases and J by 0 bases, and 11 bases separated the two germline ends. Germline V gene sequence: CDR1 SGHNT, CDR2 YYREEE (reference sequence). The CDR3 loop reads CASSGDRLSGANVLTF. CDR3 sequence (DNA): TGTGCCAGCAGCGGAGACAGGCTCTCTGGGGCCAACGTCCTGACTTTC.

This chain joins TRBV7-8 and TRBJ1-5; no reliable D call. The length of the CDR3 is 15 residues. Germline V gene data show CDR1 as SGHVS and CDR2 as FQNEAQ. V gave up 0 bases and J gave up 6 bases, with 12 bases separating them. Here the CDR3 reads CASSLALQLSQPQHF. In DNA, the CDR3 is TGTGCCAGCAGCTTAGCACTACAGTTGAGTCAGCCCCAGCATTTT.

The chain joins TRBV7-9 to TRBJ1-4; D may be TRBD1 (5 bases). CDR1 SEHNR and CDR2 FQNEAQ come from the germline V gene (reference sequence). The CDR3 contains 14 residues. Between the trimmed V and J ends, which lost 5 bases and 5 bases, there was a span of 12 bases. The CDR3 nucleotides read TGTGCCAGCAGCCGGGACCAGGGAAATGAAAAACTGTTTTTT. Protein product: CASSRDQGNEKLFF. Using reference TRBV7-9 and TRBJ1-4 for the parts outside the CDR3, the full variable domain is DTGVSQNPRHKITKRGQNVTFRCDPISEHNRLYWYRQTLGQGPEFLTYFQNEAQLEKSRLLSDRFSAERPKGSFSTLEIQRTEQGDSAMYLCASSRDQGNEKLFFGSGTQLSVL.